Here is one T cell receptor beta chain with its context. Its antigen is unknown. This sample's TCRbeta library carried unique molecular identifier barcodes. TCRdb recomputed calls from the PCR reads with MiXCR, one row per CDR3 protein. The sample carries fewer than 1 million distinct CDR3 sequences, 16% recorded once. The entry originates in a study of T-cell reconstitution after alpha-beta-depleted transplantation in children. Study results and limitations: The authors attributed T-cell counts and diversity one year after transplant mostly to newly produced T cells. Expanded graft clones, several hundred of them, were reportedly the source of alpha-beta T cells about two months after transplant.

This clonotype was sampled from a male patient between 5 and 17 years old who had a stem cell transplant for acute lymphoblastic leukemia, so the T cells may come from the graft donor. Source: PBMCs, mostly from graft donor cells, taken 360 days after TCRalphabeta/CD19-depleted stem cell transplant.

The CDR3 is CASGSVDGNEQFF. DNA for the CDR3: TGTGCCAGCGGTAGCGTTGATGGGAATGAGCAGTTCTTC. V and J are TRBV12-3 or TRBV12-4 and TRBJ2-1, with D perhaps matching TRBD2 (5 bases). The V and J ends lost 8 bases and 7 bases respectively, with 15 bases between them. This CDR3 is 13 amino acids long.